These 28 T cell receptor beta chains share one sample of origin, sequenced in a study of T cell responses to AZD1222 COVID-19 vaccine (dated by TCRdb to the early 2020s). Library construction relied on the immunoSEQ multiplex PCR assay. TCRdb took over this immuneACCESS table, retaining in-frame rearrangements with V and J assigned. Such tables are incomplete; in checked studies, under half of the missing clones stem from an unresolved V gene, and the remainder is unexplained. The sample table records 150,000 to 200,000 clones; about 94% of these occur just once. Roughly 8.4% of the sample lies in the top ten. What the time point label conveys for this sample: baseline before first vaccination. The starting material was peripheral blood, obtained on day 0 of AZD1222 vaccination. These receptors came from an adult in good health.

The chain links TRBV5-1 to TRBJ1-5, with TRBD1 matching over 7 bases. The germline CDR1 and CDR2 sequences are SGHRS and YFSETQ. Trimming took 5 bases from V and 4 from J; bases not matched to a gene: 3. The CDR3 has 13 amino acids. In DNA form, the CDR3 reads TGCGCCAGCAGTCAGGACAGGAATCAGCCCCAGCATTTT. This translates into CASSQDRNQPQHF.

This chain connects TRBV28 to TRBJ2-1; D gene unclear. V lost 5 bases, J lost 9 bases, and 23 bases lay in between. The CDR3 extends over 16 amino acids. Germline loops: CDR1 MDHEN, CDR2 SYDVKM. CDR3 nucleotides: TGTGCCAGCAGTCCACTAACCCCTATCTCTCTGAGTGAGCAGTTCTTC. Amino acid sequence: CASSPLTPISLSEQFF.

The rearrangement joins TRBV5-1 to TRBJ2-5; 8 nucleotides agree with TRBD1. From germline, CDR1 is SGHRS and CDR2 YFSETQ. The CDR3 spans 13 residues. With V trimmed by 3 bases and J by 5 bases, 3 bases remained unmatched. The CDR3 DNA is TGCGCCAGCAGCTCGGACAGGGTGGAGACCCAGTACTTC. Its translation is CASSSDRVETQYF. Complete variable domain (other parts from reference TRBV5-1 and TRBJ2-5): KAGVTQTPRYLIKTRGQQVTLSCSPISGHRSVSWYQQTPGQGLQFLFEYFSETQRNKGNFPGRFSGRQFSNSRSEMNVSTLELGDSALYLCASSSDRVETQYFGPGTRLLVL.

This clone was picked up one time. In DNA, the CDR3 is TGTGCCAGCAGCCAAGATCTTGGGTTTGGGACATCCTTGCGCACTGAAGCTTTCTTT. Its protein product is CASSQDLGFGTSLRTEAFF. This chain joins TRBV4-2 and TRBJ1-1; perhaps TRBD1 as D (6 bases). Looked up from germline, CDR1 is LGHNA and CDR2 is YNFKEQ. Trimming left V 0 bases short and J 4 bases short, with 24 bases between. The CDR3 totals 19 residues.

The CDR3 DNA reads as TGTGCCAGCAGCTTAGTAGGCGGGGACAGAGGAAACACCGGGGAGCTGTTTTTT. Translation: CASSLVGGDRGNTGELFF. The gene calls are TRBV11-3 and TRBJ2-2, with a possible D match to TRBD1 (7 bases). V was shortened by 1 base and J by 2 bases, with 17 bases between the two germline ends. The CDR3 extends over 18 amino acids. Germline CDR1 reads SGHNT; CDR2 reads YENEEA.

This clone was recorded only once. This chain links TRBV28 with TRBJ2-2, with D possibly being TRBD1 (6 bases). The CDR3 is 14 residues long. CDR1 MDHEN and CDR2 SYDVKM come from the germline V gene. With 8 bases removed from V and 0 bases from J, the gap between germline ends came to 10 bases. CDR3 sequence: CASLRTANTGELFF. In nucleotides, the CDR3 is TGTGCCAGCCTTAGGACAGCGAACACCGGGGAGCTGTTTTTT.

The CDR3 DNA sequence: TGTGCCAGCAGTACCGTCACAGGGGGCACTGAAAAACTGTTTTTT. Its protein is CASSTVTGGTEKLFF. The chain links TRBV6-5 to TRBJ1-4; 9 nucleotides align to TRBD1. The V gene end was trimmed by 5 bases and the J gene end by 7 bases; junction bases not matched to a gene: 8. The germline V gene has CDR1 MNHEY and CDR2 SVGAGI. The CDR3 runs 15 residues.

The V and J genes are TRBV27 and TRBJ2-7; 13 bases align to TRBD2. This CDR3 region has 15 residues. Per germline, CDR1 MNHEY and CDR2 SMNVEV (reference sequence). Trimming at V came to 7 bases and at J to 3 bases, leaving 6 bases not matched to a gene. The CDR3 reads CASKLGLAGDYEQYF. In nucleotides, the CDR3 is TGTGCCAGCAAACTAGGACTAGCGGGAGACTACGAGCAGTACTTC.

The chain has TRBV29-1 and TRBJ2-7; 8 bases line up with TRBD1. CDR1 and CDR2 from the germline V gene are SQVTM and ANQGSEA. V lost 6 bases and J lost 2; bases outside the gene matches: 6. The CDR3 sequence is 13 residues long. The CDR3 sequence is CSVGKTGAYEQYF. In nucleotides, the CDR3 is TGCAGCGTAGGGAAGACAGGGGCCTACGAGCAGTACTTC.

This sequence joins TRBV9 and TRBJ2-7; 7 bases line up with TRBD2. The CDR3 is made up of 14 amino acids. J was trimmed by 2 bases and V by 2 bases; bases with no gene match: 4. Germline V CDR1 and CDR2: SGDLS, YYNGEE. The CDR3: CASSVAGDTYEQYF. The CDR3 nucleotides read TGTGCCAGCAGCGTGGCGGGAGACACCTACGAGCAGTACTTC.

The chain recombines TRBV4-1 with TRBJ1-3, with D possibly matching TRBD1 (5 bases). Germline CDR1 and CDR2: MGHRA and YSYEKL. V lost 0 bases and J lost 0, with 18 bases in between. This CDR3 comprises 19 residues. This CDR3 is CASSQDWGWTVISGNTIYF. In DNA, the CDR3 is TGCGCCAGCAGCCAAGATTGGGGGTGGACGGTGATCTCTGGAAACACCATATATTTT.

V is TRBV5-1 and J is TRBJ1-1; D is perhaps TRBD1 (6 bases). This CDR3 comprises 14 residues. CDR1 and CDR2 (germline): SGHRS, YFSETQ. Deletions cut 2 bases from V and 5 bases from J, with 13 bases between. The CDR3 DNA reads TGCGCCAGCAGCTTTTCAGGGGAAACGACTGAAGCTTTCTTT. It yields the protein CASSFSGETTEAFF.

The chain employs TRBV28 and TRBJ2-2, with 15 bases aligning to TRBD2. J gave up 2 bases and V 3 bases, and 19 bases lay outside the gene matches. Per germline, CDR1 MDHEN and CDR2 SYDVKM. The CDR3 spans 23 residues. CDR3: CASSFSIRGTSGRSWFNTGELFF. In DNA form, the CDR3 reads TGTGCCAGCAGTTTTAGTATAAGGGGGACTAGCGGGAGGTCTTGGTTCAACACCGGGGAGCTGTTTTTT.

The rearrangement joins TRBV7-2 to TRBJ2-3; 8 bases align to TRBD1. V lost 5 bases to trimming and J lost 0 bases; unmatched junction nucleotides: 4. This CDR3 region has 15 residues. Germline V gene sequence: CDR1 SGHTA, CDR2 FQGNSA. CDR3 amino acids: CASSPGTGSTDTQYF. In DNA, the CDR3 is TGTGCCAGCAGCCCTGGGACAGGTAGCACAGATACGCAGTATTTT. The complete variable domain, with remaining parts taken from reference TRBV7-2 and TRBJ2-3, reads GAGVSQSPSNKVTEKGKDVELRCDPISGHTALYWYRQSLGQGLEFLIYFQGNSAPDKSGLPSDRFSAERTGGSVSTLTIQRTQQEDSAVYLCASSPGTGSTDTQYFGPGTRLTVL.

This chain links TRBV14 with TRBJ2-7, with 8 positions matching TRBD1. After removal of 4 bases from V and 5 bases from J, the junction contained 4 bases not matched to a gene. This CDR3 has 13 residues. Germline V gene sequence: CDR1 SGHDN, CDR2 FVKESK. The CDR3 region is CASSRTGRHEQYF. Here the CDR3 DNA reads TGTGCCAGCAGCCGGACAGGGCGCCACGAGCAGTACTTC.

The chain employs TRBV5-1 and TRBJ2-3; the D gene is possibly TRBD1 (6 bases). Germline CDR1 reads SGHRS; CDR2 reads YFSETQ. Deletions cut 4 bases from V and 11 bases from J, with 14 bases between. This CDR3 contains 12 residues. The CDR3 nucleotides are TGCGCCAGCAGCCGCGCCCAGGGGAGGCAGTATTTT. Residues: CASSRAQGRQYF.

The chain has TRBV12-3 or TRBV12-4 and TRBJ1-1; D remains ambiguous. Trimming pared 3 bases from V and 1 base from J, leaving 6 bases between. The CDR3 has 13 amino acids. The CDR3 nucleotides are TGTGCCAGCAGTTTTAGGGCGAACACTGAAGCTTTCTTT. This translates into CASSFRANTEAFF.

For this clone: This CDR3 is also generated by other DNA sequences in the sample. The chain carries TRBV18 and TRBJ2-1; the D is unclear. The V gene's germline CDR1 is KGHSH and CDR2 LQKENI. This CDR3 has 11 amino acids. V was shortened by 6 bases and J by 7 bases, with 7 bases between the two germline ends. The CDR3 bases are TGTGCCAGCTCTCCTAATAATGAGCAGTTCTTC. Protein sequence: CASSPNNEQFF. Full variable domain (rest looked up from reference TRBV18 and TRBJ2-1): NAGVMQNPRHLVRRRGQEARLRCSPMKGHSHVYWYRQLPEEGLKFMVYLQKENIIDESGMPKERFSAEFPKEGPSILRIQQVVRGDSAAYFCASSPNNEQFFGPGTRLTVL.

V usage is TRBV28 and J usage is TRBJ1-2; weak D call: TRBD1 (5 bases). Looked up from germline, CDR1 is MDHEN and CDR2 is SYDVKM. The CDR3 has 14 amino acids. V lost 5 bases to trimming and J lost 8 bases, with 18 bases between them. The CDR3 is CASSIPRDLGGYTF. The CDR3 DNA follows: TGTGCCAGCAGTATCCCCCGGGACCTGGGAGGCTACACCTTC.

V gene TRBV28 combines with J gene TRBJ1-4; D perhaps matches TRBD1 (5 bases). The CDR3 covers 13 residues. CDR1 is MDHEN, CDR2 SYDVKM, per germline. Trimming shortened V by 5 bases and J by 8 bases, and 12 bases separated the two germline ends. This chain's CDR3 is CASSPGRFEKLFF. The CDR3 DNA follows: TGTGCCAGCAGTCCAGGGCGATTCGAAAAACTGTTTTTT.

The rearrangement links TRBV11-3 to TRBJ1-6, with unresolved D. The germline V and J ends were trimmed by 3 bases and 5 bases, with 14 bases remaining between them. Germline CDR1 reads SGHNT; CDR2 reads YENEEA. The CDR3 runs 16 residues. This chain's CDR3 is CASSFSADLHNSPLHF. For the CDR3, the DNA is TGTGCCAGCAGCTTTTCCGCTGACCTCCATAATTCACCCCTCCACTTT.

This rearrangement joins TRBV5-1 to TRBJ2-1; TRBD2 matches at 11 bases. The ends lost 5 bases at V and 7 bases at J; junction bases unmatched: 8. The CDR3 runs 15 residues. Looked up from germline, CDR1 is SGHRS and CDR2 is YFSETQ. The CDR3 DNA reads as TGCGCCAGCAGGGGACTAGCGGCATCTTCGAATGAGCAGTTCTTC. Encoded protein: CASRGLAASSNEQFF.

This clone was counted ten times or more. V gene TRBV5-8 combines with J gene TRBJ2-7, with D unresolved. Germline CDR1 and CDR2: SGHTS and YDEGEE. The CDR3 has 14 amino acids. Between the trimmed V and J ends, which lost 4 bases and 4 bases, there was a span of 15 bases. CDR3 region: CASSPGRVRYEQYF. The CDR3 nucleotides read TGTGCCAGCAGCCCCGGCCGAGTCCGTTACGAGCAGTACTTC.

The chain recombines TRBV12-3 or TRBV12-4 with TRBJ2-7, with 8 nucleotides matching TRBD1. The J segment lost 0 bases and the V segment lost 6 bases, leaving 1 base of the junction unmatched. This CDR3 is 13 amino acids long. The CDR3 coding sequence is TGTGCCAGCAGGACAGGGGACTCCTACGAGCAGTACTTC. It yields the protein CASRTGDSYEQYF.

V gene TRBV28 combines with J gene TRBJ2-7; D perhaps matches TRBD2 (5 bases). V lost 6 bases to trimming and J lost 3 bases, with 18 bases between them. The CDR3 extends over 15 amino acids. CDR1 MDHEN and CDR2 SYDVKM come from the germline V gene. This CDR3 is CASSVLGEPLYEQYF. CDR3 sequence (DNA): TGTGCCAGCAGCGTCCTCGGGGAACCTCTCTACGAGCAGTACTTC.

V and J are TRBV9 and TRBJ2-2, with 9 bases identical to TRBD2. Unmatched junction bases numbered 5, after V lost 0 bases and J lost 8 bases. From germline, CDR1 is SGDLS and CDR2 YYNGEE. CDR3 length equals 15 residues. The CDR3 DNA follows: TGTGCCAGCAGCGTAGGTAGCGGGAGTGCTGGGGAGCTGTTTTTT. Translation gives CASSVGSGSAGELFF.

The rearrangement links TRBV7-9 to TRBJ1-6; 7 positions match TRBD1. Trimming removed 0 bases from V and 4 bases from J; junction bases left unmatched: 3. The CDR3 contains 16 residues. Per the germline V gene, CDR1 is SEHNR and CDR2 is FQNEAQ (reference sequence). The CDR3 loop is CASSLAWDRYNSPLHF. The CDR3 region has the DNA TGTGCCAGCAGCTTAGCGTGGGACAGATATAATTCACCCCTCCACTTT. Full variable domain (remainder filled in from reference TRBV7-9 and TRBJ1-6): DTGVSQNPRHKITKRGQNVTFRCDPISEHNRLYWYRQTLGQGPEFLTYFQNEAQLEKSRLLSDRFSAERPKGSFSTLEIQRTEQGDSAMYLCASSLAWDRYNSPLHFGNGTRLTVT.

V and J are TRBV7-9 and TRBJ1-4, with D uncertain. There are 14 residues in the CDR3. Trimming took 6 bases from V and 2 from J, leaving 10 bases between them. From germline, CDR1 is SEHNR and CDR2 FQNEAQ (reference sequence). CDR3 protein: CASSRVTTNEKLFF. The CDR3 DNA sequence: TGTGCCAGCAGTAGGGTTACGACTAATGAAAAACTGTTTTTT.